This T cell receptor beta chain was observed in a study of PD-L1 blockade in urothelial cancer. Looking at the study overall: Blood analysis took place 3 weeks (second dose) and 6 weeks after treatment start.

Method: immunoSEQ multiplex PCR; TCRdb's copy keeps in-frame clones and lacks some. The table lists 70,000 to 75,000 clones, about four fifths of them singletons. Time point: pretreatment peripheral blood. Samples spanned pretreatment and treatment, with 1 to 8 time points per patient. CDR3 length: 15 residues. With V trimmed by 0 bases and J by 12 bases, 9 bases remained unmatched. Germline CDR1 and CDR2: LGHNA and YNFKEQ. This clone showed up just a few times. The chain has TRBV4-2 and TRBJ2-7; 12 positions agree with TRBD2. This sequence originates from a woman aged 70-85 years with urothelial cancer. This sample comprised PBMCs, obtained around atezolizumab (anti-PD-L1) treatment. This chain's CDR3 is CASSQDRLAGGTPYF. In nucleotides, the CDR3 is TGTGCCAGCAGCCAAGATCGGCTAGCGGGGGGGACTCCGTACTTC.